The entry below describes one T cell receptor beta chain. Its antigen is undetermined. The data originate from a study of cytomegalovirus exposure and HLA in healthy donors. Study information: Unique TCRs from HLA-typed donors, 80 million to 90 million of them, were held in an early data release.

PCR primers comprised 60 Vbeta and 13 Jbeta primers. Assay used: immunoSEQ multiplex PCR; TCRdb lists only in-frame clones, some missing. This sample contains 150,000 to 200,000 clones. Overall study results and limits: High sensitivity and specificity were reportedly achieved when the classifier diagnosed cytomegalovirus status.

The sequenced sample was PBMCs. The sequence was collected from a woman between 55 and 75 years old in good health and CMV-seronegative.

Written as DNA, the CDR3 is TGTGCCAGCAGTGAAGGCCAGATCACAGATACGCAGTATTTT. Translated, it gives CASSEGQITDTQYF. The chain is built from TRBV2 and TRBJ2-3; no clear D gene. There are 14 residues in the CDR3. Germline CDR1 SNHLY, CDR2 FYNNEI. Trimming shortened V by 1 base and J by 2 bases, and 7 bases separated the two germline ends.